The rows below give T cell receptor beta chains drawn from one sample of a study of blood T cell repertoires in COVID-19. Clones were sequenced by immunoSEQ multiplex PCR, and TCRdb holds only the in-frame ones, with some missing. The sample has 130,000 or so clones; about nine tenths are singletons. The sample comprised peripheral blood. The receptor source for this set is a man aged 50-59 years with active COVID-19. CDR3s include the opening cysteine and the closing phenylalanine or tryptophan. D genes are given only for firm matches. Some rows have no size entry. The others give once, few or many, or a class for an expanded clone.

v_gene	abundance	len	j_gene	d_gene	CDR3aa	CDR3nt
TRBV6-6	-	15	TRBJ2-7	TRBD1	CASSSPGQGSYEQYF	TGTGCCAGCAGTTCCCCGGGACAGGGCTCCTACGAGCAGTACTTC
TRBV3-1/TRBV3-2	-	12	TRBJ2-7	-	CASSHALREQYF	TGTGCCAGCAGCCACGCCTTGCGGGAGCAGTACTTC
TRBV24-1	-	14	TRBJ2-3	TRBD2	CATSGAREGDTQYF	TGTGCCACCAGTGGGGCCAGGGAGGGGGATACGCAGTATTTT
TRBV29-1	-	15	TRBJ2-3	-	CSVEMTGKGTDTQYF	TGCAGCGTTGAAATGACCGGGAAAGGCACAGATACGCAGTATTTT
TRBV15	few	14	TRBJ1-3	TRBD1	CATSRAGGGNTIYF	TGTGCCACCAGCAGAGCAGGGGGGGGAAACACCATATATTTT
TRBV9	-	15	TRBJ1-6	-	CASSEEGTYNSPLHF	TGTGCCAGCAGCGAGGAGGGCACCTATAATTCACCCCTCCACTTT
TRBV15	-	16	TRBJ2-1	TRBD1	CATSRADRGRVNEQFF	TGTGCCACCAGCAGAGCGGACAGGGGTCGAGTCAATGAGCAGTTCTTC
TRBV27	-	17	TRBJ2-7	TRBD1	CASSFRLDRRTSYEQYF	TGTGCCAGCAGTTTCCGTCTGGACAGGCGAACCTCCTACGAGCAGTACTTC
TRBV13	-	13	TRBJ2-7	-	CASSLTRADEQYF	TGTGCCAGCAGCTTAACCAGGGCCGACGAGCAGTACTTC
TRBV27	-	11	TRBJ1-2	TRBD1	CASGGVDGYTF	TGTGCTTCAGGGGGCGTAGATGGCTACACCTTC